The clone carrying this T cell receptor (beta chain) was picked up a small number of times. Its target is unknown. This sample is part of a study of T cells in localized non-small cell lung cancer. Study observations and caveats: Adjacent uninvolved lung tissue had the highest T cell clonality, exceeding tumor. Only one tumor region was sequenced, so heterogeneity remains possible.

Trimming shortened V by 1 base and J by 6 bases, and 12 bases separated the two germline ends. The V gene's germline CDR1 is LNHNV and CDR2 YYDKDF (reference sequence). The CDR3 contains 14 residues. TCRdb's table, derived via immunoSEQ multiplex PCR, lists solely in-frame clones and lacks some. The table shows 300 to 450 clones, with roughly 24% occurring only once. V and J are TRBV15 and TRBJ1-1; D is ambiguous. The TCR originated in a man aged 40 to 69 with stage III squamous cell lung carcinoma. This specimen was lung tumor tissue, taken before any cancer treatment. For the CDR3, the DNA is TGTGCCACCAGCAGAGTCGCGGTCGGCGCTGAAGCTTTCTTT. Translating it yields CATSRVAVGAEAFF. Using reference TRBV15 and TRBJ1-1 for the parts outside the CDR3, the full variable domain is DAMVIQNPRYQVTQFGKPVTLSCSQTLNHNVMYWYQQKSSQAPKLLFHYYDKDFNNEADTPDNFQSRRPNTSFCFLDIRSPGLGDTAMYLCATSRVAVGAEAFFGQGTRLTVV.